This TCR beta chain was identified in a study of vaccination effects on CD4 cells after COVID-19. In the study overall: All study participants received two doses of BNT162b2 or mRNA-1273 vaccine. Vaccination followed sampling of two convalescent patients by 16 days and one week respectively.

V lost 2 bases and J 9 bases, leaving 15 bases between the germline ends. CDR3 size: 14 residues. In germline, CDR1 is SGHTS, CDR2 YDEGEE. This clone was observed a handful of times. Its antigen is as yet unknown. Using immunoSEQ multiplex PCR, the repertoire was profiled, and TCRdb retains in-frame clones only, with some absent. The data show approximately 45,000 clones, about three quarters seen once. It was after around eleven days of culture that CD4+ T cells were isolated. General study findings and limits: Whether induced by infection or by vaccine, clones showed marked clonal contraction late after vaccination. The post-vaccine spike-reactive clones of convalescents showed a predominance of new vaccine-induced clones.

The sequencing here drew on CD4+ T cells from PBMCs cultured without peptide, taken before COVID-19 vaccination. The source of this sequence is a human donor who had a prior SARS-CoV-2 infection. The V gene is TRBV5-8, the J gene TRBJ1-3; no definite D call. The CDR3 here is CASSLGRDPVTIYF. For the CDR3, the DNA is TGTGCCAGCAGCTTAGGTCGCGATCCGGTCACCATATATTTT.